This TCR beta chain was recorded in a study of blood T cell repertoires in COVID-19 (dated by TCRdb to the early 2020s). Context from the whole study: Samples from collaborators originated in the United States, Italy and Spain and spanned both the acute and convalescent phases of COVID-19. Subjects who had been exposed to COVID-19, were actively infected with it, or had recovered from it provided the deeply sampled blood TCRbeta repertoires that made up the dataset. The prospective study material was composed of cDNA or gDNA derived from T cells, B-cell-depleted T cells, or PBMCs. The samples were drawn from the first 160 participants of the ongoing ImmuneRACE study and from 1,254 subjects provided by 6 global collaborators. Where available, HLA class I and class II types were taken from metadata supplied by the sample provider and were not determined by assay-based typing. A de-identified subject ID, COVID-19 status, age in years and sex were almost always included in the sample metadata. The repertoires were released in a freely available public database meant as a resource for research on the immune response to SARS-CoV-2. The full study reports these points: How much clinical and demographic metadata was included differed by source and by participant, and the metadata was provided uncurated.

On this clone itself: Its antigen remains undetermined. It has no much larger one-base neighbor in the sample; base qualities were not kept.

Cut back by 10 bases and 2 bases, the V and J ends lie 10 bases apart. The CDR3 runs 12 amino acids, cysteine and phenylalanine included. Of the read, only the CDR3 DNA is kept; its 36 bases are in frame from base 1. The germline V gene specifies ENHRY as CDR1 and SYGVKD as CDR2. Participants in the prospective study were aged roughly 18 to 100 years, lived in some 24 United States geographic areas, and enrolled through a virtual design. To assign participants to cohorts, the prospective study relied on clinical history that participants themselves reported in a screening survey and a study questionnaire. A participant counted as exposed if, within 2 weeks of entering the study, that participant had been in contact with someone who had a PCR-confirmed or clinician-diagnosed COVID-19 case. Mobile phlebotomists in the prospective study collected whole blood, serum and a nasopharyngeal or oropharyngeal swab from every participant. Additional blood draws and questionnaires over an approximately 2-month period could optionally be provided by prospective study participants. Prospective study blood samples were shipped either frozen or at room temperature before DNA extraction.

The immunoSEQ Assay, a bias-controlled multiplex PCR, was used to amplify TCRbeta CDR3 regions from genomic DNA. In the authors' own workflow: The number of nucleated cells in each sample was estimated from the amplification of reference gene primers within the assay. To quantify the absolute abundance of each unique TCRbeta CDR3 rearrangement, sequence reads were collapsed and filtered. Productive Simpson clonality was computed per sample as the square root of Simpson's diversity index over productive rearrangements. The clones in this table, taken by TCRdb from immuneACCESS, are in-frame only. Not every clone is retained; where verified, under half of the shortfall comes from an unresolved V gene, and the cause of the rest is unknown. V and J calls and clone size are copied from that table; D and trimming were computed from the DNA. The sample profile shows about 430,000 clones; approximately 91% of them were found once. The ten largest make up around 1.5% of the sample.

The rearranged chain carries TRBV10-3 and TRBJ2-3; the D gene is possibly TRBD2, with 5 bases matching. The sample consisted of PBMCs or T cells enriched from blood (not recorded which). The clonotype was recovered from a woman in her late teens or twenties who had been exposed to COVID-19. The CDR3 reads as follows: CATGGLTDTQYF. The sequenced DNA: TGTGCCACGGGCGGACTCACAGATACGCAGTATTTT.